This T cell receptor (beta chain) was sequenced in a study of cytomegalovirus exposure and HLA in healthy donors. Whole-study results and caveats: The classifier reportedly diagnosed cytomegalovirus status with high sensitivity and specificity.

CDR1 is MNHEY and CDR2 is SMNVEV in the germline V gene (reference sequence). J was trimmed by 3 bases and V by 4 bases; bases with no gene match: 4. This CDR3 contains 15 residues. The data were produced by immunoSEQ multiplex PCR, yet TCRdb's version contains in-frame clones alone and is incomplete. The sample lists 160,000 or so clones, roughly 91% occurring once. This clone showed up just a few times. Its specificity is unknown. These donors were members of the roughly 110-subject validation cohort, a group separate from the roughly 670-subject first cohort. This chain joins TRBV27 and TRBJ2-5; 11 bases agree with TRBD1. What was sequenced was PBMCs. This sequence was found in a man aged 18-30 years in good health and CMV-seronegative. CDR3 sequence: CASSWDRGEEETQYF. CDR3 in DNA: TGTGCCAGCAGTTGGGACAGGGGGGAGGAAGAGACCCAGTACTTC.